A selection of T cell receptor beta chains follows, all from one sample in a study of blood T cell repertoires in COVID-19. Clones were read by immunoSEQ multiplex PCR, and TCRdb kept only the in-frame ones, dropping some. The table lists 250,000 to 300,000 clones, roughly 91% of them singletons. Sequenced: PBMCs or T cells enriched from blood (not recorded which). The receptors derive from a woman aged 50 to 60 who had been exposed to COVID-19. Each CDR3 is given with its conserved first and last residue.

J: TRBJ2-7; V: TRBV6-1; CDR3: CASSEAGSGGSYEQYF
J: TRBJ1-2; V: TRBV6-1; CDR3: CASSEFGQFNYGYTF
J: TRBJ1-5; V: TRBV28; CDR3: CASNVPGQINQPQHF
J: TRBJ2-7; V: TRBV5-1; CDR3: CASSFPTAYEQYF
J: TRBJ1-1; V: TRBV7-9; CDR3: CARQGPPTENTEAFF
J: TRBJ2-7; V: TRBV9; CDR3: CASSVDSGTYEQYF
J: TRBJ2-3; V: TRBV7-2; CDR3: CASNSGSTDTQYF
J: TRBJ1-3; V: TRBV12-3/TRBV12-4; CDR3: CATDSSGNTIYF
J: TRBJ1-1; V: TRBV20-1; CDR3: CSARRAVEAFF
J: TRBJ2-7; V: TRBV6-1; CDR3: CASSDRGRELDYEQYF
J: TRBJ1-3; V: TRBV5-5; CDR3: CASSLTGGSGNTIYF
J: TRBJ2-2; V: TRBV9; CDR3: CASSDRIGGANTGELFF
J: TRBJ2-1; V: TRBV19; CDR3: CASSILPGTGEGEQFF
J: TRBJ1-6; V: TRBV28; CDR3: CASSFRGNNSPLHF
J: TRBJ1-4; V: TRBV7-8; CDR3: CASSLARVATNEKLFF
J: TRBJ1-1; V: TRBV10-3; CDR3: CAISDPRTGGNTEAFF
J: TRBJ1-1; V: TRBV21-1; CDR3: CASSRTRSGTEAFF
J: TRBJ2-2; V: TRBV6-5; CDR3: CASSYWDRASGELFF
J: TRBJ2-5; V: TRBV19; CDR3: CASSPTGGYIRETQYF
J: TRBJ2-5; V: TRBV5-4; CDR3: CASSSNSGGEETQYF
J: TRBJ2-7; V: TRBV19; CDR3: CASSTRDYSYEQYF
J: TRBJ2-7; V: TRBV6-1; CDR3: CASSETQGTEQYF
J: TRBJ2-2; V: TRBV2; CDR3: CASSGEGVNTGELFF
J: TRBJ1-4; V: TRBV20-1; CDR3: CSASSRGELGEKLFF
J: TRBJ2-7; V: TRBV6-5; CDR3: CASWTGSRGEQYF
J: TRBJ2-1; V: TRBV27; CDR3: CASSLERSSYNEQFF
J: TRBJ2-3; V: TRBV4-1; CDR3: CASSSGGGTDTQYF
J: TRBJ2-7; V: TRBV6-2/TRBV6-3; CDR3: CASSYSRTGQGAPPPF
J: TRBJ1-5; V: TRBV28; CDR3: CASSLSEGENQPQHF
J: TRBJ1-2; V: TRBV6-5; CDR3: CASRQTVFGGYTF
J: TRBJ2-2; V: TRBV27; CDR3: CASSFGQGNTGELFF
J: TRBJ2-7; V: TRBV28; CDR3: CASRTGTGGYEQYF
J: TRBJ1-1; V: TRBV5-1; CDR3: CASSVSGNTEAFF
J: TRBJ2-3; V: TRBV27; CDR3: CASSLSELARSTDTQYF
J: TRBJ2-7; V: TRBV7-2; CDR3: CASRTAGGYEQYF
J: TRBJ2-7; V: TRBV5-1; CDR3: CASSLGQGNHEQYF
J: TRBJ1-4; V: TRBV3-1/TRBV3-2; CDR3: CASSHGTSGGTNEKLFF
J: TRBJ2-5; V: TRBV30; CDR3: CAWVGLKETLYF